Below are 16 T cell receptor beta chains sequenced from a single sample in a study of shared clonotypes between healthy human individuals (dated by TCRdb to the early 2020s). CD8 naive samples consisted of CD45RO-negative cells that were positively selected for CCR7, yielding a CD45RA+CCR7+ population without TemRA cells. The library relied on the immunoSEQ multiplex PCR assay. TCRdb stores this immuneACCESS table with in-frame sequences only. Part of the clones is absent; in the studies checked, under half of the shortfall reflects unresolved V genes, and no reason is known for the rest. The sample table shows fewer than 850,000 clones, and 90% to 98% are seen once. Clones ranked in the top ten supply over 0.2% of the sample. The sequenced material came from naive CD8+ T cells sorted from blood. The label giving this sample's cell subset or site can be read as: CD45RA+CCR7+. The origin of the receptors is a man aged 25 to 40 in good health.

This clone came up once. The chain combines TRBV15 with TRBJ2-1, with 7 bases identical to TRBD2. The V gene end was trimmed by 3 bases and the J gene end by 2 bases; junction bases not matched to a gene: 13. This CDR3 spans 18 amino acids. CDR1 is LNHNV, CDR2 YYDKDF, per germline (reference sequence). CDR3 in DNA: TGTGCCACCAGCAGTGGAAGAATTAGCGGGTCTACCTACAATGAGCAGTTCTTC. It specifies CATSSGRISGSTYNEQFF. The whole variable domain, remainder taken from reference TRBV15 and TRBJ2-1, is DAMVIQNPRYQVTQFGKPVTLSCSQTLNHNVMYWYQQKSSQAPKLLFHYYDKDFNNEADTPDNFQSRRPNTSFCFLDIRSPGLGDTAMYLCATSSGRISGSTYNEQFFGPGTRLTVL.

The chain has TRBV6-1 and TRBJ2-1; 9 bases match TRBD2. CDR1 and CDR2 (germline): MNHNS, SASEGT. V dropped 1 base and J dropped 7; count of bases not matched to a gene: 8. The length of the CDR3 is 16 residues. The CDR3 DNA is TGTGCCAGCAGTGAAGAGGCTAGCGGGAATACAAATGAGCAGTTCTTC. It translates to CASSEEASGNTNEQFF.

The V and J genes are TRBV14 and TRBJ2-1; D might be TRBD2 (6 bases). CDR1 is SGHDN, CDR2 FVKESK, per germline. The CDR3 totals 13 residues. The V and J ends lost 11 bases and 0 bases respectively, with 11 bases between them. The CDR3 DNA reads TGTGCCTCACGGGACTCCTCCTACAATGAGCAGTTCTTC. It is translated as CASRDSSYNEQFF.

CDR3 protein: CATLGGGTDTQYF. DNA for the CDR3: TGTGCCACCCTGGGGGGTGGGACAGATACGCAGTATTTT. This chain connects TRBV2 to TRBJ2-3; TRBD2 might be the D (6 bases). Per the germline V gene, CDR1 is SNHLY and CDR2 is FYNNEI. V was shortened by 10 bases and J by 3 bases, with 14 bases between the two germline ends. The CDR3 covers 13 residues. Together with reference TRBV2 and TRBJ2-3, the CDR3 gives the full variable domain: EPEVTQTPSHQVTQMGQEVILRCVPISNHLYFYWYRQILGQKVEFLVSFYNNEISEKSEIFDDQFSVERPDGSNFTLKIRSTKLEDSAMYFCATLGGGTDTQYFGPGTRLTVL.

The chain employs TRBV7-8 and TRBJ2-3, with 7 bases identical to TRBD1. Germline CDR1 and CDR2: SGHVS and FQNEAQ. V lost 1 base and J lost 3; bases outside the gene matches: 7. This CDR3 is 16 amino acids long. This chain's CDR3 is CASSLEQGFGTDTQYF. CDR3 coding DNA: TGTGCCAGCAGCTTAGAACAGGGGTTTGGTACAGATACGCAGTATTTT.

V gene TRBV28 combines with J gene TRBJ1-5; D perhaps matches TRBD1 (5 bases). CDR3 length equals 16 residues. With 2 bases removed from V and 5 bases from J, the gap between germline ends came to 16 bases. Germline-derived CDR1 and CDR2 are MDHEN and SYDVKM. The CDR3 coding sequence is TGTGCCAGCAGTTTAGGGGAGAGGGGCCCCTATCAGCCCCAGCATTTT. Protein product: CASSLGERGPYQPQHF.

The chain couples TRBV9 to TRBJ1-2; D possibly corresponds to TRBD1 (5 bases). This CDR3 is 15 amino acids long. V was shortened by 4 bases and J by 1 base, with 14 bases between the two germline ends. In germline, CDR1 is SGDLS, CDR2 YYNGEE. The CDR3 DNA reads TGTGCCAGCAGCCCCCTGACAGCTGATAACTATGGCTACACCTTC. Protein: CASSPLTADNYGYTF.

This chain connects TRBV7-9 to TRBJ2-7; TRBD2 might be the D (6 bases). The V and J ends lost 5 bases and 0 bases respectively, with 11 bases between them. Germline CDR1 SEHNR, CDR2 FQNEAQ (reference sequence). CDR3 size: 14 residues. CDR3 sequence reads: CASSASGSSYEQYF. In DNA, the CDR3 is TGTGCCAGCAGCGCGAGCGGGTCCTCCTACGAGCAGTACTTC.

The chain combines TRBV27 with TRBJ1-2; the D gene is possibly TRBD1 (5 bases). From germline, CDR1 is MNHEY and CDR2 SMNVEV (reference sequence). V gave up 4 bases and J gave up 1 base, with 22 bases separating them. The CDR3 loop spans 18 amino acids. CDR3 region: CASSSLGRTPIFNYGYTF. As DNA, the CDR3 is TGTGCCAGCAGTTCCCTGGGACGGACTCCTATTTTTAACTATGGCTACACCTTC.

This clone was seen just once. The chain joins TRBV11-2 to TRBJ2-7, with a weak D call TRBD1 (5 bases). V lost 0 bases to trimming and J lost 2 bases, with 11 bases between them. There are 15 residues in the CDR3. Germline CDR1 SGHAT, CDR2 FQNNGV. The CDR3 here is CASSLDWTSPYEQYF. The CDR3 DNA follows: TGTGCCAGCAGCTTAGATTGGACATCCCCCTACGAGCAGTACTTC.

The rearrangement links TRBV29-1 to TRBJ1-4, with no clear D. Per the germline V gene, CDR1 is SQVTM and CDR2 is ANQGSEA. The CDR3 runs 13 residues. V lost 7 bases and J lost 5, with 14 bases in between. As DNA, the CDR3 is TGCAGCGCCACCGGAAACCTCAATGAAAAACTGTTTTTT. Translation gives CSATGNLNEKLFF.

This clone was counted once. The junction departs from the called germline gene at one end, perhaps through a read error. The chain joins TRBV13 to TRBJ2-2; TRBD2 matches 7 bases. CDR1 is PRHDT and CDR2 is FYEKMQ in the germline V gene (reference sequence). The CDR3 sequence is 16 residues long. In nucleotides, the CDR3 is TGTGCCAGCAGCCTAGGCGGCGGGAGTGCGGCCGGGGAGCTGTTTTTT. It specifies CASSLGGGSAAGELFF.

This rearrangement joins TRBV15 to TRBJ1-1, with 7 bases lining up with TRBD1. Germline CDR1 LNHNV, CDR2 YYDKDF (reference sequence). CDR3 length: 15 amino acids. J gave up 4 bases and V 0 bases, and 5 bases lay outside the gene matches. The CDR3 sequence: CATSRDRGPGTEAFF. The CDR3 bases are TGTGCCACCAGCAGAGATAGGGGGCCGGGCACTGAAGCTTTCTTT.

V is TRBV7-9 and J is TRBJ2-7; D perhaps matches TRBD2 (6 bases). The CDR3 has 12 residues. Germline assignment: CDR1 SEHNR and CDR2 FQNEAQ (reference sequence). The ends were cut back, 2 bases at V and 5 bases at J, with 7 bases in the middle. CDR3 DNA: TGTGCCAGCAGCTTATTAGCGGACGAGCAGTACTTC. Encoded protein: CASSLLADEQYF.

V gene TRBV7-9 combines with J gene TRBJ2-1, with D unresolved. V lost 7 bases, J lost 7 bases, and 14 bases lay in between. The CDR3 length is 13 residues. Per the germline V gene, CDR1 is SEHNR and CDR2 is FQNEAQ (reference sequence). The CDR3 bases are TGTGCCAGCACCCAAGACGGGTTTAATGAGCAGTTCTTC. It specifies CASTQDGFNEQFF.

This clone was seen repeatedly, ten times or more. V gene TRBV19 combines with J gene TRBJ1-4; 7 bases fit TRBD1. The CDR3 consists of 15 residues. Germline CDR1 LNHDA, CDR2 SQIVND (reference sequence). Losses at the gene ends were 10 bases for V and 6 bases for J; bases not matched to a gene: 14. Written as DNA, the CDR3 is TGTGCCACCCGGGGAGGGGGCGTTTTTCATGAAAAACTGTTTTTT. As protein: CATRGGGVFHEKLFF.